Given below is one T cell receptor beta chain in context. What it binds is unknown. Every donor contributed at least one pre-ART and at least two post-ART PBMC samples. Everyone in the study who had HIV was treated in the United States. These data come from a study of long-term antiretroviral therapy in people with HIV. Study-wide points: HIV repertoire CDR3 lengths ranged less widely than those of controls.

Investigators performed immunoSEQ version v3.0 at survey level. Generated by immunoSEQ multiplex PCR, the TCRdb table keeps only in-frame clones and is missing some. The table lists 15,000 to 20,000 clones, 60% to 85% of them singletons. Germline loops: CDR1 LGHNA, CDR2 YSLEER. This CDR3 has 14 residues. Losses at the gene ends were 4 bases for V and 7 bases for J; bases not matched to a gene: 6. This receptor was identified in a man between 18 and 35 years old with HIV. The V gene is TRBV4-3, the J gene TRBJ2-1; 8 nucleotides line up with TRBD2. The source was unsorted PBMCs, collected at the start of antiretroviral therapy, before treatment. CDR3 coding DNA: TGCGCCAGCAGCCGATCCGGGACTAGTAATGAGCAGTTCTTC. Translation gives CASSRSGTSNEQFF.